The present T cell receptor (beta chain) was sequenced within a study of cytomegalovirus exposure and HLA in healthy donors. Vbeta (60) and Jbeta (13) primers were used in the PCR. Clones were sequenced by immunoSEQ multiplex PCR, and TCRdb holds only the in-frame ones, with some missing. The sample carries about 110,000 clones, 75% recorded once. The CDR3 numbers 20 amino acids, ends counted. Points on this clone: The DNA is omitted, as the CDR3 cannot be located on it reliably, and the CDR3 follows TCRdb's listing.

The specimen sequenced was PBMCs. The TCR originated in a male donor in good health and CMV-seropositive. The genes are TRBV1 and TRBJ2-1; the D call TRBD2 from the table was never checked on the DNA. TRBV1 is a documented pseudogene. CDR3 region: CTSSQDSGDWAGGNYNEQFF.